The T cell receptor beta chain under discussion was sequenced for a study of OX40 agonist ivuxolimab in advanced cancers. General study findings and limits: The study found that CD8+ T cells averaged more expanded clones than CD4+.

Some clones are missing from TCRdb's copy, which holds only in-frame ones; the method was immunoSEQ multiplex PCR. The data show about 31,000 clones, about 87% seen once. For this clone: Antigen specificity is unknown.

Trimming removed 6 bases at V and 1 base at J, with 16 bases between. In germline, CDR1 is MDHEN, CDR2 SYDVKM. This CDR3 comprises 15 residues. This TCR was recovered from an adult with an advanced solid tumor such as melanoma, head and neck, liver or kidney cancer. The rearrangement uses TRBV28 and TRBJ2-7, with D tentatively TRBD1 (6 bases). Here the sequenced sample was CD4+ or CD8+ T cells sorted from blood, taken in a trial of the OX40 agonist ivuxolimab. As DNA, the CDR3 is TGTGCCAGCAGGATAACCGGGACATCGTCCTACGAGCAGTACTTC. Protein: CASRITGTSSYEQYF.